The rows below give T cell receptor beta chains drawn from one sample of a study of blood T cell repertoires in COVID-19. Generated by immunoSEQ multiplex PCR, the TCRdb table keeps only in-frame clones and is missing some. Here the sample spans about 100,000 clones, approximately 91% being singletons. The sequencing input was peripheral blood. Every receptor here comes from a woman older than 75 with acute or convalescent COVID-19. Both conserved end residues are part of each CDR3. A D gene is named only where the DNA matches it firmly. The size of a clone is reported for some rows only, either as once, few or many, or as a class for expanded clones.

V gene	D gene	J gene	clone size	CDR3 DNA	CDR3 protein
TRBV4-3	NA	TRBJ1-4	NA	TGCGCCAGCAGCCAAGAATCGTGGCAGGTCAATGAAAAACTGTTTTTT	CASSQESWQVNEKLFF
TRBV2	NA	TRBJ2-7	once	TGTGCCAGCGCTGGTGAGCAGGGCTACGAGCAGTACTTC	CASAGEQGYEQYF
TRBV18	NA	TRBJ1-1	NA	TGTGCCAGCTCACCTACTCAAATTGAAGCTTTCTTT	CASSPTQIEAFF
TRBV19	TRBD1	TRBJ1-1	few	TGTGCCAGTAGTATTGCTCTGGCCCAGGGGGCTGCGGCTTTCTTT	CASSIALAQGAAAFF
TRBV6-5	TRBD2	TRBJ2-3	NA	TGTGCCAGCAGTTACCCCGGGGGGGCGTATACGCAGTATTTT	CASSYPGGAYTQYF
TRBV29-1	NA	TRBJ2-7	NA	TGCAGCGCCAAAAGGGGCGGAGCCTACGAGCAGTACTTC	CSAKRGGAYEQYF
TRBV12-3/TRBV12-4	NA	TRBJ2-2	NA	TGTGCCAGCAGTCGAACAGGACCCGGGGAGCTGTTTTTT	CASSRTGPGELFF
TRBV10-3	TRBD2	TRBJ2-7	NA	TGTGCCATCAGGGCTAGCGGATCGTCGTACGAGCAGTACTTC	CAIRASGSSYEQYF
TRBV5-1	TRBD1	TRBJ1-1	NA	TGCGCCAGCAGCTGGGACGGGACAGTTAACACTGAAGCTTTCTTT	CASSWDGTVNTEAFF
TRBV5-6	NA	TRBJ1-1	NA	TGTGCCAGCAGCTATCGACAGGCCAGCCTTTCGAACACTGAAGCTTTCTTT	CASSYRQASLSNTEAFF
TRBV7-9	NA	TRBJ2-1	NA	TGTGCCAGCACCCCCGGACAGCGACGCAATGAGCAGTTCTTC	CASTPGQRRNEQFF
TRBV13	NA	TRBJ1-3	NA	TGTGCCAGCAGCTTAGATTTGGGGAGGGCCTCTGGAAACACCATATATTTT	CASSLDLGRASGNTIYF
TRBV18	NA	TRBJ1-4	few	TGTGCCAGCTCACCTTCTGGCGGGAATGAAAAACTGTTTTTT	CASSPSGGNEKLFF
TRBV9	NA	TRBJ1-1	NA	TGTGCCAGCAGCGTTTTCGGGACTTCTAACATTGTAGTCTCTGAAGCTTTCTTT	CASSVFGTSNIVVSEAFF